This section outlines one T cell receptor (beta chain) sequence together with its context. The antigen remains unidentified. CDR1 is SEHNR and CDR2 is FQNEAQ in the germline V gene (reference sequence). This CDR3 has 15 amino acids. V was pared by 5 bases and J by 2 bases, with 13 bases between. PCR primers comprised 60 Vbeta and 13 Jbeta primers. Produced via immunoSEQ multiplex PCR; TCRdb's table is partial and in-frame only. This table holds about 160,000 clones, around four fifths found once. The data are from a study of cytomegalovirus exposure and HLA in healthy donors. The overall study: Unique TCRs numbering about 85 million, obtained from HLA-typed donors, made up an early data release. Study outcomes and limitations: As confirmed in vitro, a few CMV-associated chains were specific for CMV antigens.

Sequencing was done on a sample of PBMCs. The receptor was isolated from a woman in her 30s in good health and CMV-seronegative. This chain links TRBV7-9 with TRBJ2-1, with TRBD2 as a possible D gene (5 bases). The CDR3 DNA is TGTGCCAGCAGCCGGATTGAGGGAGCCTACAATGAGCAGTTCTTC. Translation gives CASSRIEGAYNEQFF. The complete variable domain, with remaining parts taken from reference TRBV7-9 and TRBJ2-1, reads DTGVSQNPRHKITKRGQNVTFRCDPISEHNRLYWYRQTLGQGPEFLTYFQNEAQLEKSRLLSDRFSAERPKGSFSTLEIQRTEQGDSAMYLCASSRIEGAYNEQFFGPGTRLTVL.